This record covers a single T cell receptor beta chain. Its antigen remains unknown. CDR1 and CDR2 (germline): SGHAT, FQNNGV. The CDR3 covers 17 residues. V gave up 4 bases and J gave up 5 bases; unmatched junction bases: 12. The sample comes from a study of cytomegalovirus exposure and HLA in healthy donors. Whole-study context: As an earlier analysis found, roughly 180 million T cells yielded over 95 million unique TCR beta sequences. Findings and limits, study-wide: For most TCR beta V segments, an earlier analysis put the productive rate at about 87% or about 30% of the time. According to the study, 150 to 200 TCR beta chains were cytomegalovirus-associated.

In the PCR, 60 Vbeta and 13 Jbeta primers were used. Source study methods: Approximately 72 million unique TCR beta chains, around 10 million of them shared, were counted by a later analysis. TCRdb's copy holds only in-frame clones and misses some; the assay was immunoSEQ multiplex PCR. V and J calls and clone size come straight from that table; D and trimming were deduced from the DNA. The sample holds 150,000 to 200,000 clones; over 65% are singletons and the top ten take approximately 1.5%. The sequenced material came from PBMCs. This sequence originates from a woman aged 25 to 39 in good health and CMV-seropositive. The rearrangement joins TRBV11-2 to TRBJ2-1; 9 bases fit TRBD1. Here the CDR3 DNA reads TGTGCCAGCAGCTCGGCCACAACAGGGGGCGCACACAATGAGCAGTTCTTC. Translated, it gives CASSSATTGGAHNEQFF.